This TCR beta chain was identified in a study of OX40 agonist ivuxolimab in advanced cancers. This CDR3 has 14 amino acids. Per the germline V gene, CDR1 is SGHAT and CDR2 is FQDESV (reference sequence). V lost 8 bases and J lost 0, with 14 bases in between. Sequenced by immunoSEQ multiplex PCR; TCRdb stores in-frame clones only, minus some. The sample has tens of thousands of clones, about 85% seen once; the top ten hold about 3.5%. The material sequenced was CD4+ or CD8+ T cells sorted from blood, taken in a trial of the OX40 agonist ivuxolimab. This TCR came from an adult with an advanced solid tumor such as melanoma, head and neck, liver or kidney cancer. The chain joins TRBV11-1 to TRBJ2-7; D remains unclear. Here the CDR3 DNA reads TGTGCCAGCTCCGGTTGGCCAGTCTCCTACGAGCAGTACTTC. It translates to CASSGWPVSYEQYF.